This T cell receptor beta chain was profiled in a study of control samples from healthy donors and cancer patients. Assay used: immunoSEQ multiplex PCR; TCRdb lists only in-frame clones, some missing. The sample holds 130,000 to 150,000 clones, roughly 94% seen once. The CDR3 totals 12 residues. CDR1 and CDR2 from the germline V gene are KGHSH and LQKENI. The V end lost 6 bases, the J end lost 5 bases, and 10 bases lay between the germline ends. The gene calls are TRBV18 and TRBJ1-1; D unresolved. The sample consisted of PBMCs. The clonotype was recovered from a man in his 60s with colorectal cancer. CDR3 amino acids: CASSLSMTEAFF. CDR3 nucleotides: TGTGCCAGCTCCCTCAGTATGACTGAAGCTTTCTTT.